This TCR beta chain was identified during a study of post-analysis software for immune sequencing data. Background on the study: Patients had relapsing-remitting, secondary progressive or progressive-relapsing multiple sclerosis; some lacked subtype. Broader study findings: Samples sharing a preparation batch grouped tightly together when assessed by F measure. Compared against controls, patients with multiple sclerosis displayed significantly lower normalized Chao1 diversity. Roughly 5 TRBV segments occurring more often in patients than controls included TRBV5-6, TRBV5-1 and TRBV20-1.

The trim removed 0 bases at V and 5 bases at J, leaving 14 bases unmatched. This CDR3 has 18 residues. Germline CDR1 and CDR2: LGHNA and YNFKEQ. cDNA libraries of TCR beta carried unique molecular identifiers. Input amounts of 1 to 10 million T cells were used. These gave 500,000 or so cDNA molecules, so each molecule approximated one T cell. One entry per CDR3 protein results from TCRdb running MiXCR on the PCR reads. The sample records about 540,000 distinct CDR3 sequences, 34% being singletons. Remarks on this clonotype: Its antigen remains unidentified.

Sample: blood. This TCR came from a girl between 2 and 17 years old with multiple sclerosis. The rearrangement links TRBV4-2 to TRBJ1-2, with TRBD1 identical over 8 bases. The CDR3 nucleotides are TGTGCCAGCAGCCAAGAGAAAATCGGACAGGGAGTTGGGTATGGCTACACCTTC. Protein: CASSQEKIGQGVGYGYTF.